This T cell receptor beta chain was recovered during a study of CD8 T cells in ankylosing spondylitis. Study-wide results and limits: A subset of motif variants has previously been described in the synovial fluid and blood of reactive arthritis.

In germline, CDR1 is MGHDK, CDR2 SYGVNS. The length of the CDR3 is 13 residues. The V gene lost 0 bases and the J gene lost 8 bases, with 8 bases spanning the gap. TCRdb redid the calling of the 5' RACE reads with MiXCR, one entry per CDR3 protein. The sample holds 100,000 or so distinct CDR3 sequences, approximately 25% seen once. There are a few counts of this clonotype. The target antigen is unknown. The receptor was isolated from a male donor with ankylosing spondylitis. The V gene is TRBV25-1, the J gene TRBJ2-1; D not certain. The sequenced sample was synovial fluid, either unsorted or a sorted T cell fraction (not recorded which). The CDR3 reads CASSEYARYEQFF. The DNA of the CDR3 is TGTGCCAGCAGTGAATACGCGAGGTATGAGCAGTTCTTC.